Sequencing of this TCR beta chain was carried out in a study of monozygotic twins with inflammatory bowel disease. As for this clonotype: Its matching antigen is unknown.

Study-wide results and limits: For repertoire similarity, concordant twins did not differ from discordant twins, possibly because power was limited.

The CDR3 is made up of 16 amino acids. Germline V gives CDR1 SGHDT, CDR2 YYEEEE. Every TCR library used about 3.5 ug of total RNA. Template switching introduced UMIs that contain a 6-nucleotide sample barcode. TCRdb re-called the 5' RACE reads; one entry per CDR3 protein, DNA not given. In total, the table holds 300,000 to 350,000 distinct CDR3 sequences. This TCR was sampled from a human donor with ulcerative colitis or Crohn's disease, or a healthy co-twin of an affected twin (not recorded which). Sequencing was done on a sample of blood. The chain carries TRBV5-6 and TRBJ2-2. The CDR3 here is CASSLGVLVNTGELFF.